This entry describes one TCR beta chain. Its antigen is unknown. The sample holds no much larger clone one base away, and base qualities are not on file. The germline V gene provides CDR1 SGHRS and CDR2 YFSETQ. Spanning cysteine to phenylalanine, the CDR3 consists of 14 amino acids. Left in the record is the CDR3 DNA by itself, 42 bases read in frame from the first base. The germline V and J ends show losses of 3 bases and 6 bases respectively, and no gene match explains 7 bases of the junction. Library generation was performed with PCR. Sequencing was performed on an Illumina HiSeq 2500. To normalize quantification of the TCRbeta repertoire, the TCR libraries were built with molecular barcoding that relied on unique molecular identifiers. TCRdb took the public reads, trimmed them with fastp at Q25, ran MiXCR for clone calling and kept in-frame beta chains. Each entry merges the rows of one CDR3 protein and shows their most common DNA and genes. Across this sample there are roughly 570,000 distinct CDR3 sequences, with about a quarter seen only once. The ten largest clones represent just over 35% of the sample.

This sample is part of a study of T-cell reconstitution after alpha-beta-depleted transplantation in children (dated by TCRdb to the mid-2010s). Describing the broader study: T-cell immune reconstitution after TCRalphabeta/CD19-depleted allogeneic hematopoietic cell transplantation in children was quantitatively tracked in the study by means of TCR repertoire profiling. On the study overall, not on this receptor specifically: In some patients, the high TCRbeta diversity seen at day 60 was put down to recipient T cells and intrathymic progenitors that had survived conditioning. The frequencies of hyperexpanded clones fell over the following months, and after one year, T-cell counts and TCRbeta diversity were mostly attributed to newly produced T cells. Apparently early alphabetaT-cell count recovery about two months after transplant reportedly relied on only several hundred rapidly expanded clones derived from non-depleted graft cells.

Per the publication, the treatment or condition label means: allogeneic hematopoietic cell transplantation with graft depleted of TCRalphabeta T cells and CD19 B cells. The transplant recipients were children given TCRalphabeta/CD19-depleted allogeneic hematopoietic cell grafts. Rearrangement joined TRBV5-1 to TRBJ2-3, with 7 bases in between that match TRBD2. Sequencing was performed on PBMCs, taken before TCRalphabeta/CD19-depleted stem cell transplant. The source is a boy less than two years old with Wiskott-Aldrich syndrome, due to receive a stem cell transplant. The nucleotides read TGCGCCAGCAGCTCACGGACTAGTTGGGATACGCAGTATTTT. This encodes CASSSRTSWDTQYF. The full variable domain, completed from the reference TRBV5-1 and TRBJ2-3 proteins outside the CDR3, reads KAGVTQTPRYLIKTRGQQVTLSCSPISGHRSVSWYQQTPGQGLQFLFEYFSETQRNKGNFPGRFSGRQFSNSRSEMNVSTLELGDSALYLCASSSRTSWDTQYFGPGTRLTVL.